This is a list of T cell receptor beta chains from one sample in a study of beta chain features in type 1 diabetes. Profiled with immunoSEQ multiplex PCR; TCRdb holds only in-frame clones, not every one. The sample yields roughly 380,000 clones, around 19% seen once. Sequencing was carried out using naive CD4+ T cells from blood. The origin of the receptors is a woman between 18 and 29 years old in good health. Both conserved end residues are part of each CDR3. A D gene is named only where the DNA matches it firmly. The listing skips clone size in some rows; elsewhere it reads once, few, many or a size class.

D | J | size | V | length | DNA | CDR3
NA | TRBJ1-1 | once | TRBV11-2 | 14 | TGTGCCAGCAGTCCCCGACAGCTAGAAAGTGAAGCTTTCTTT | CASSPRQLESEAFF
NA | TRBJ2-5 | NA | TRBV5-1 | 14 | TGCGCCAGCAGCTTGGCCCCCCCCGGTGAGACCCAGTACTTC | CASSLAPPGETQYF
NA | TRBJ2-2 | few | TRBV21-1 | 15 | TGTGCCAGCAGCCTACTGCCGAAGAACACCGGGGAGCTGTTTTTT | CASSLLPKNTGELFF
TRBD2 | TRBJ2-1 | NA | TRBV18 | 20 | TGTGCCAGCTCATCGGGGATAGCGGGGGCCACCAGCGGGTCCTACAATGAGCAGTTCTTC | CASSSGIAGATSGSYNEQFF
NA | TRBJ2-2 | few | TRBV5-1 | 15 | TGCGCCAGCAGCTTGATGGCGGCGGCCGGCGGGGAGCTGTTTTTT | CASSLMAAAGGELFF
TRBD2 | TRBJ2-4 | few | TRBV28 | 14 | TGTGCCAGCAGGCCCGGGACTAGCGGAAACATTCAGTACTTC | CASRPGTSGNIQYF
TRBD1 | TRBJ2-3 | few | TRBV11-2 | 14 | TGTGCCAGCAGCCACAGGGGAGTCACAGATACGCAGTATTTT | CASSHRGVTDTQYF
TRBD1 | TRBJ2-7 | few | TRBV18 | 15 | TGTGCCAGCTCACTCGGACAGGGGGCAGGCTACGAGCAGTACTTC | CASSLGQGAGYEQYF
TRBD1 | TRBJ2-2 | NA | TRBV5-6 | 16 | TGTGCCAGCAGCTTGGTACGGACAGGGGGCCACGGGGAGCTGTTTTTT | CASSLVRTGGHGELFF
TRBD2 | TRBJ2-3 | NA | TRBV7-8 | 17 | TGTGCCAGCACCCCTGGCGGGGGGGCCGGTCGCACAGATACGCAGTATTTT | CASTPGGGAGRTDTQYF
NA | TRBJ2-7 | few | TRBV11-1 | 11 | TGTGCCAGCTCCCCGGCCTACGAGCAGTACTTC | CASSPAYEQYF
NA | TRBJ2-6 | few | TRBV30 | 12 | TGTGCCTTCAGCTCTGGGGCCAACGTCCTGACTTTC | CAFSSGANVLTF
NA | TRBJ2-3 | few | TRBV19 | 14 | TGTGCCAGTAGTAGACAGTCCGGGACAGATACGCAGTATTTT | CASSRQSGTDTQYF
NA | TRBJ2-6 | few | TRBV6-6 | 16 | TGTGCCAGCAGTTACCAGGGGTCCAGTGGGGCCAACGTCCTGACTTTC | CASSYQGSSGANVLTF
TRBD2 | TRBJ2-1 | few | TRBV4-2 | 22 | TGTGCCAGCAGCCAAGATCCAGGGCTAGCGGGGGGGCCTATGGCGGGATACAATGAGCAGTTCTTC | CASSQDPGLAGGPMAGYNEQFF
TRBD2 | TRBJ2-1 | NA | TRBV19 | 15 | TGTGCCAGTAGGGAGGCGGGAGGGACCTACAATGAGCAGTTCTTC | CASREAGGTYNEQFF
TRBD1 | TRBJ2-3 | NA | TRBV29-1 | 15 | TGCAGCGGCCACGCCGCAGGGGGAAGTATAGATACGCAGTATTTT | CSGHAAGGSIDTQYF
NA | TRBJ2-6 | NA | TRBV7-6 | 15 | TGTGCCAGCAGTCTAGAGGGCTCCGGGGCCAACGTCCTGACTTTC | CASSLEGSGANVLTF
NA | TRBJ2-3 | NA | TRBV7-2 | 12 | TGTGCCAGCAGCTTAGTGGAGGGGACGCAGTATTTT | CASSLVEGTQYF
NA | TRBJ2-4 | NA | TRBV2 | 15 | TGTGCCAGCGGCCGAGGGGGTCTAGCCAAAAACATTCAGTACTTC | CASGRGGLAKNIQYF
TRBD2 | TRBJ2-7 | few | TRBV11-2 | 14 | TGTGCCAGCAGCTTCACTAGCGCTCGATACGAGCAGTACTTC | CASSFTSARYEQYF
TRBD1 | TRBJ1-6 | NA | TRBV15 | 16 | TGTGCCACCCGCGGACAGGGGAACTCCTATAATTCACCCCTCCACTTT | CATRGQGNSYNSPLHF